The rows below give T cell receptor beta chains drawn from one sample of a study of T-cell reconstitution after alpha-beta-depleted transplantation in children. MiXCR was run by TCRdb on the PCR reads, yielding one entry per CDR3 protein. Of about a million distinct CDR3 sequences in the sample, roughly 29% are singletons; the top ten hold approximately 30%. This specimen consisted of PBMCs, mostly from graft donor cells, obtained 360 days after TCRalphabeta/CD19-depleted stem cell transplant. These receptors originate from a boy younger than two who had a stem cell transplant for SCID, so the T cells may come from the graft donor. Both conserved end residues are part of each CDR3. The order of the fields is CDR3 protein, CDR3 DNA, V gene, D gene, clone size, J gene. The D gene is left open where the match is weak. Clone size is given for some rows only: seen once, a few or many times, or a class if the clone is expanded.

CDR3aa: CASSLPGQGVYGYTF; CDR3nt: TGTGCCAGCAGTTTGCCTGGACAGGGAGTCTATGGCTACACCTTC; v_gene: TRBV28; d_gene: TRBD1; abundance: .; j_gene: TRBJ1-2
CDR3aa: CASSQDRSRGTTNEKLFF; CDR3nt: TGCGCCAGCAGCCAAGATCGTAGCAGGGGGACAACTAATGAAAAACTGTTTTTT; v_gene: TRBV4-1; d_gene: TRBD1; abundance: .; j_gene: TRBJ1-4
CDR3aa: CASSRQGISYNEQFF; CDR3nt: TGTGCCAGCAGCCGGCAGGGTATCTCCTACAATGAGCAGTTCTTC; v_gene: TRBV6-5; d_gene: .; abundance: few; j_gene: TRBJ2-1
CDR3aa: CSARPDSFYEQYF; CDR3nt: TGCAGTGCTAGACCTGACTCCTTTTACGAGCAGTACTTC; v_gene: TRBV20-1; d_gene: .; abundance: many; j_gene: TRBJ2-7
CDR3aa: CASGGGKTQYF; CDR3nt: TGTGCCAGCGGCGGTGGGAAGACCCAGTACTTC; v_gene: TRBV28; d_gene: .; abundance: .; j_gene: TRBJ2-5
CDR3aa: CSATRTAFYGYTF; CDR3nt: TGCAGTGCTACTCGGACGGCATTTTATGGCTACACCTTC; v_gene: TRBV20-1; d_gene: .; abundance: .; j_gene: TRBJ1-2
CDR3aa: CASSRDRPSGNTIYF; CDR3nt: TGTGCCAGCAGCCGCGACAGGCCCTCTGGAAACACCATATATTTT; v_gene: TRBV6-1; d_gene: .; abundance: .; j_gene: TRBJ1-3
CDR3aa: CASSLVMDRASNTGELFF; CDR3nt: TGTGCCAGCAGCTTGGTAATGGACAGGGCCTCGAACACCGGGGAGCTGTTTTTT; v_gene: TRBV5-6; d_gene: TRBD1; abundance: .; j_gene: TRBJ2-2
CDR3aa: CASSSEGRGLGSSYEQYF; CDR3nt: TGTGCCAGCAGTTCCGAAGGCAGGGGGCTCGGGAGCTCCTACGAGCAGTACTTC; v_gene: TRBV6-5; d_gene: TRBD1; abundance: many; j_gene: TRBJ2-7
CDR3aa: CATSRDLRTANTEAFF; CDR3nt: TGTGCCACCAGCAGAGATCTAAGGACCGCGAACACTGAAGCTTTCTTT; v_gene: TRBV15; d_gene: .; abundance: few; j_gene: TRBJ1-1
CDR3aa: CASSESAGIVEKLFF; CDR3nt: TGTGCCAGCAGTGAATCCGCAGGGATCGTCGAAAAACTGTTTTTT; v_gene: TRBV2; d_gene: .; abundance: .; j_gene: TRBJ1-4
CDR3aa: CASSLFLGQRIQHF; CDR3nt: TGTGCCAGCAGTTTATTTTTAGGACAGCGGATCCAGCATTTT; v_gene: TRBV12-3/TRBV12-4; d_gene: .; abundance: .; j_gene: TRBJ1-5
CDR3aa: CASRYRQMNTEAFF; CDR3nt: TGTGCCAGCAGATATCGACAGATGAACACTGAAGCTTTCTTT; v_gene: TRBV12-3/TRBV12-4; d_gene: .; abundance: once; j_gene: TRBJ1-1
CDR3aa: CSARVPRQATDTQYF; CDR3nt: TGCAGTGCTAGAGTCCCCCGGCAGGCGACAGATACGCAGTATTTT; v_gene: TRBV20-1; d_gene: .; abundance: .; j_gene: TRBJ2-3
CDR3aa: CASKRRSGTMGEQYF; CDR3nt: TGCGCCAGTAAGAGGCGCTCCGGGACGATGGGCGAGCAGTACTTC; v_gene: TRBV5-1; d_gene: .; abundance: few; j_gene: TRBJ2-7
CDR3aa: CASSVASYYGYTF; CDR3nt: TGTGCCAGCAGCGTCGCCTCCTACTATGGCTACACCTTC; v_gene: TRBV9; d_gene: .; abundance: few; j_gene: TRBJ1-2
CDR3aa: CASSLMDGVRNEQFF; CDR3nt: TGTGCCAGCAGCTTGATGGACGGGGTCCGAAATGAGCAGTTCTTC; v_gene: TRBV13; d_gene: .; abundance: .; j_gene: TRBJ2-1
CDR3aa: CASSTTGGATNEKLFF; CDR3nt: TGCGCCAGCAGCACAACAGGGGGCGCAACTAATGAAAAACTGTTTTTT; v_gene: TRBV5-1; d_gene: TRBD1; abundance: .; j_gene: TRBJ1-4
CDR3aa: CASSPPHLTYEQYF; CDR3nt: TGTGCCAGCTCACCACCCCACCTAACCTACGAGCAGTACTTC; v_gene: TRBV18; d_gene: .; abundance: .; j_gene: TRBJ2-7
CDR3aa: CASYQVVSSYEQYF; CDR3nt: TGTGCCAGCTACCAGGTGGTCTCCTCCTACGAGCAGTACTTC; v_gene: TRBV9; d_gene: .; abundance: few; j_gene: TRBJ2-7
CDR3aa: CASRFGTPGGNEQFF; CDR3nt: TGTGCCAGCAGATTTGGGACCCCGGGAGGCAATGAGCAGTTCTTC; v_gene: TRBV12-3/TRBV12-4; d_gene: TRBD2; abundance: .; j_gene: TRBJ2-1
CDR3aa: CASADIVPSPLHF; CDR3nt: TGCGCCAGCGCAGACATCGTCCCTTCACCCCTCCACTTT; v_gene: TRBV10-2; d_gene: .; abundance: few; j_gene: TRBJ1-6
CDR3aa: CASSQEGTGKGVTEAFF; CDR3nt: TGCGCCAGCAGCCAAGAGGGGACAGGAAAGGGGGTGACTGAAGCTTTCTTT; v_gene: TRBV4-1; d_gene: TRBD1; abundance: few; j_gene: TRBJ1-1
CDR3aa: CATSRDVTRGFLASTDTQYF; CDR3nt: TGTGCCACCAGCAGAGATGTAACGAGGGGGTTTCTTGCTAGCACAGATACGCAGTATTTT; v_gene: TRBV15; d_gene: .; abundance: .; j_gene: TRBJ2-3
CDR3aa: CASRTPEANYGYTF; CDR3nt: TGTGCCAGCAGAACCCCGGAAGCTAACTATGGCTACACCTTC; v_gene: TRBV5-5; d_gene: .; abundance: few; j_gene: TRBJ1-2
CDR3aa: CASSLRTGGWYEQYF; CDR3nt: TGTGCCAGCAGTTTACGGACAGGGGGTTGGTACGAGCAGTACTTC; v_gene: TRBV12-3/TRBV12-4; d_gene: TRBD1; abundance: .; j_gene: TRBJ2-7
CDR3aa: CASSSGQVQGDEQFF; CDR3nt: TGCGCCAGCAGCTCGGGACAGGTACAAGGTGATGAGCAGTTCTTC; v_gene: TRBV5-1; d_gene: TRBD1; abundance: few; j_gene: TRBJ2-1
CDR3aa: CASSPGRGIGQPQHF; CDR3nt: TGTGCCAGCAGCCCCGGGAGGGGGATTGGTCAGCCCCAGCATTTT; v_gene: TRBV12-3/TRBV12-4; d_gene: .; abundance: .; j_gene: TRBJ1-5
CDR3aa: CSVLGNTEAFF; CDR3nt: TGCAGCGTTCTCGGCAACACTGAAGCTTTCTTT; v_gene: TRBV29-1; d_gene: .; abundance: many; j_gene: TRBJ1-1
CDR3aa: CASNPGTGSHEQYF; CDR3nt: TGTGCCAGTAATCCCGGGACAGGGTCTCACGAGCAGTACTTC; v_gene: TRBV25-1; d_gene: TRBD1; abundance: .; j_gene: TRBJ2-7
CDR3aa: CASSQDSGGYLPGGAFF; CDR3nt: TGTGCCAGCAGCCAAGATAGTGGTGGATACCTCCCAGGTGGAGCTTTCTTT; v_gene: TRBV3-1; d_gene: .; abundance: .; j_gene: TRBJ1-1
CDR3aa: CATSEAGGSSYNEQFF; CDR3nt: TGTGCCACCAGTGAAGCGGGGGGGAGCTCCTACAATGAGCAGTTCTTC; v_gene: TRBV24-1; d_gene: TRBD2; abundance: once; j_gene: TRBJ2-1
CDR3aa: CASSSRALYGTTDTQYF; CDR3nt: TGTGCCAGCAGCTCTCGGGCCCTGTACGGCACCACAGATACGCAGTATTTT; v_gene: TRBV14; d_gene: .; abundance: .; j_gene: TRBJ2-3
CDR3aa: CASSLETGLGAYEQYF; CDR3nt: TGTGCCAGCAGCCTAGAAACAGGGTTGGGGGCCTACGAGCAGTACTTC; v_gene: TRBV7-8; d_gene: .; abundance: .; j_gene: TRBJ2-7
CDR3aa: CASTPYRDRHNEQFF; CDR3nt: TGTGCCAGCACCCCCTACCGGGACAGGCACAATGAGCAGTTCTTC; v_gene: TRBV12-3/TRBV12-4; d_gene: TRBD1; abundance: .; j_gene: TRBJ2-1
CDR3aa: CASSLAGDLYEQYF; CDR3nt: TGTGCCAGCTCACTAGCGGGGGACCTCTACGAGCAGTACTTC; v_gene: TRBV18; d_gene: TRBD2; abundance: few; j_gene: TRBJ2-7
CDR3aa: CASSGTGGAYEQYF; CDR3nt: TGTGCCAGCAGTGGGACAGGGGGGGCCTACGAGCAGTACTTC; v_gene: TRBV6-1; d_gene: TRBD1; abundance: few; j_gene: TRBJ2-7
CDR3aa: CASSRGTTVNEKLFF; CDR3nt: TGCGCCAGCAGCCGAGGGACGACTGTTAATGAAAAACTGTTTTTT; v_gene: TRBV4-3; d_gene: .; abundance: .; j_gene: TRBJ1-4
CDR3aa: CASSLVLGQSNTEAFF; CDR3nt: TGCGCCAGCAGCTTGGTGTTGGGCCAGTCGAACACTGAAGCTTTCTTT; v_gene: TRBV5-1; d_gene: .; abundance: few; j_gene: TRBJ1-1
CDR3aa: CASSYSNTGELFF; CDR3nt: TGTGCCAGCAGCTACAGTAACACCGGGGAGCTGTTTTTT; v_gene: TRBV6-5; d_gene: .; abundance: many; j_gene: TRBJ2-2
CDR3aa: CASSPQDGTNTGELFF; CDR3nt: TGTGCCAGCAGCCCCCAGGACGGAACGAACACCGGGGAGCTGTTTTTT; v_gene: TRBV7-9; d_gene: .; abundance: .; j_gene: TRBJ2-2
CDR3aa: CASSQDDMGASYNEQFF; CDR3nt: TGCGCCAGCAGCCAAGATGATATGGGTGCGTCCTACAATGAGCAGTTCTTC; v_gene: TRBV4-3; d_gene: .; abundance: .; j_gene: TRBJ2-1
CDR3aa: CASSEGAPHSNQPQHF; CDR3nt: TGTGCCAGCAGTGAAGGAGCGCCCCATAGCAATCAGCCCCAGCATTTT; v_gene: TRBV2; d_gene: .; abundance: few; j_gene: TRBJ1-5
CDR3aa: CASCFRQGGGSSGANVLTF; CDR3nt: TGTGCCAGCTGTTTCAGGCAAGGAGGGGGCAGCTCTGGGGCCAACGTCCTGACTTTC; v_gene: TRBV12-3/TRBV12-4; d_gene: .; abundance: .; j_gene: TRBJ2-6
CDR3aa: CASSPGSWREKLFF; CDR3nt: TGTGCCAGCAGCCCTGGGTCCTGGAGGGAAAAACTGTTTTTT; v_gene: TRBV3-1; d_gene: .; abundance: few; j_gene: TRBJ1-4
CDR3aa: CASSVSAGGPYEQYF; CDR3nt: TGTGCCAGCAGCGTATCAGCGGGGGGGCCCTACGAGCAGTACTTC; v_gene: TRBV9; d_gene: TRBD2; abundance: .; j_gene: TRBJ2-7
CDR3aa: CSRSFRRSYNEQFF; CDR3nt: TGCAGCCGATCGTTTCGGCGCTCCTACAATGAGCAGTTCTTC; v_gene: TRBV29-1; d_gene: .; abundance: .; j_gene: TRBJ2-1
CDR3aa: CSVESVRRGAFF; CDR3nt: TGCAGCGTTGAATCCGTCCGGCGAGGAGCTTTCTTT; v_gene: TRBV29-1; d_gene: .; abundance: few; j_gene: TRBJ1-1